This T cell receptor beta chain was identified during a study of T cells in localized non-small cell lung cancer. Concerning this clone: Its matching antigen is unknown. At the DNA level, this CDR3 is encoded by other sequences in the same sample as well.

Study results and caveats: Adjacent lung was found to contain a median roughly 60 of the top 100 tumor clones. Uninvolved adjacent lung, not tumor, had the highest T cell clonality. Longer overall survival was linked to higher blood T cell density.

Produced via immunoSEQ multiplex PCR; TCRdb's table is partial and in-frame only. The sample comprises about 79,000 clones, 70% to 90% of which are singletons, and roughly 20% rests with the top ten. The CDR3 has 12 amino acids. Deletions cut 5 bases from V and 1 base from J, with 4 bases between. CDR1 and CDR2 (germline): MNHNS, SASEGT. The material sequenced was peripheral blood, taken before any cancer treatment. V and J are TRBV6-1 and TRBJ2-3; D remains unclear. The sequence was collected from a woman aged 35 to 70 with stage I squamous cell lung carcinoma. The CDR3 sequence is CASSWGTDTQYF. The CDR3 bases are TGTGCCAGCAGTTGGGGCACAGATACGCAGTATTTT.